A single sample is the source of the 10 T cell receptor beta chains below, sequenced in a study of response to subunit inactivated influenza vaccine. TCRdb independently ran MiXCR on the RT-PCR reads; one entry per CDR3 protein. This sample yields about 480,000 distinct CDR3 sequences, of which 13% are seen a single time; about an eighth belongs to the top ten. Sequencing used PBMCs from blood, obtained about 40 days after vaccination. These receptors all stem from a man in his fifties who received an inactivated influenza vaccine.

For the CDR3, the DNA is TGTGCCAGCTGTCGACGAGTCGGGCAATTTACTCGCACAGATACGCAGTATTTT. Protein: CASCRRVGQFTRTDTQYF. The genes are TRBV2 and TRBJ2-3; D is ambiguous. The CDR3 extends over 18 amino acids. Trimming shortened V by 8 bases and J by 1 base, and 25 bases separated the two germline ends. Germline CDR1 reads SNHLY; CDR2 reads FYNNEI.

In its sample, this clonotype was seen a few times. The V call is TRBV29-1, the J call TRBJ2-3; D remains ambiguous. The CDR3 spans 14 residues. The germline V gene encodes CDR1 SQVTM and CDR2 ANQGSEA. The V end was cut by 2 bases, the J end by 2 bases, with 11 bases between. The CDR3 here is CSVESRHHTDTQYF. The CDR3 DNA follows: TGCAGCGTTGAATCCAGACACCACACAGATACGCAGTATTTT.

This clonotype was found many times. V is TRBV4-1 and J is TRBJ2-1; D possibly corresponds to TRBD1 (5 bases). Germline V CDR1 and CDR2: MGHRA, YSYEKL. This CDR3 is built from 15 residues. V was cut by 4 bases and J by 3 bases, with 13 bases left in between. CDR3 residues: CASSRLDRYYNEQFF. As DNA, the CDR3 is TGCGCCAGCAGCCGCCTCGACAGATACTACAATGAGCAGTTCTTC.

This clonotype showed up just once. The chain combines TRBV7-8 with TRBJ1-4, with D tentatively TRBD1 (5 bases). The CDR3 sequence is 15 residues long. The V end lost 6 bases, the J end lost 2 bases, and 13 bases lay between the germline ends. Germline values: CDR1 SGHVS, CDR2 FQNEAQ. The chain's CDR3 is CASSRGVATNEKLFF. CDR3 sequence (DNA): TGTGCCAGCAGTCGGGGGGTTGCGACTAATGAAAAACTGTTTTTT.

This clonotype was observed a few times. The chain combines TRBV27 with TRBJ1-6, with unresolved D. V dropped 5 bases and J dropped 2 bases, with 16 bases sitting between them. The CDR3 runs to 17 residues. Germline CDR1 is MNHEY and CDR2 is SMNVEV (reference sequence). The CDR3 DNA is TGTGCCAGCAGTCCGACCATGGGAGATACCTATAATTCACCCCTCCACTTT. Its protein is CASSPTMGDTYNSPLHF.

The table lists this clonotype with a few counts. This chain joins TRBV7-2 and TRBJ2-7; D gene unclear. With 1 base removed from V and 3 bases from J, the gap between germline ends came to 19 bases. This CDR3 is built from 17 residues. The germline V gene has CDR1 SGHTA and CDR2 FQGNSA. CDR3 sequence: CASSLGWRRRPNYEQYF. CDR3 DNA sequence: TGTGCCAGCAGCTTAGGTTGGCGGCGTAGGCCAAACTACGAGCAGTACTTC.

In its sample, this clonotype was seen many times. The chain combines TRBV5-1 with TRBJ2-3; 9 positions agree with TRBD1. V lost 3 bases and J lost 5; bases outside the gene matches: 7. The CDR3 sequence is 15 residues long. The V gene's germline CDR1 is SGHRS and CDR2 YFSETQ. As DNA, the CDR3 is TGCGCCAGCAGCTCGAACAGGGGGCGGAAAGATACGCAGTATTTT. Translating it yields CASSSNRGRKDTQYF.

In this sample, this clonotype turned up a few times. This rearrangement joins TRBV7-9 to TRBJ2-4; 8 bases map to TRBD2. The CDR3 totals 16 residues. Trimming removed 5 bases from V and 0 bases from J; junction bases left unmatched: 6. Looked up from germline, CDR1 is SEHNR and CDR2 is FQNEAQ (reference sequence). CDR3 loop: CASSPLLAVAKNIQYF. The DNA of the CDR3 is TGTGCCAGCAGCCCGCTACTAGCGGTAGCCAAAAACATTCAGTACTTC.

At least ten counts were recorded for this clonotype. The V gene is TRBV6-2 or TRBV6-3, the J gene TRBJ2-7, with 11 bases aligning to TRBD2. The germline gives CDR1 MNHEY, CDR2 SVGEGT. CDR3 length: 17 amino acids. Trimming at V came to 2 bases and at J to 0 bases, leaving 6 bases not matched to a gene. The CDR3, as DNA: TGTGCCAGCAGTTACCTGGCTAGCGGGAGGAGCTCCTACGAGCAGTACTTC. Translating gives CASSYLASGRSSYEQYF.

For the CDR3, the DNA is TGTGCCATCAGGATGGGGGACTCCAATTTCGAGGGCTACACCTTC. Its protein product is CAIRMGDSNFEGYTF. This chain joins TRBV10-3 and TRBJ1-2, with D possibly TRBD1 on 5 matching bases. V was cut by 6 bases and J by 8 bases, with 22 bases left in between. The CDR3 sequence is 15 residues long. CDR1 is ENHRY, CDR2 SYGVKD, per germline.